Sequencing of this T cell receptor (beta chain) was carried out in a study of CD8 T cells in Susac syndrome. This clonotype was detected a few times. This CDR3 is 13 amino acids long. Trimming cost V 0 bases and J 6 bases, with 9 bases left between them. Germline lookup yields CDR1 LGHDT and CDR2 YNNKEL (reference sequence). An amount of RNA that ranged from roughly 0.5 to 1 ug was reverse transcribed with random hexamers. The TCR beta CDR3 was amplified by immunoSEQ multiplex PCR across 54 Vbeta, 13 Jbeta. TCRdb re-analysed the immunoSEQ multiplex PCR reads in MiXCR, keeping a single row per CDR3 protein. Counted here are roughly 170,000 distinct CDR3 sequences, approximately 93% occurring once; the ten biggest clones make up roughly 0.097%. CD8+ and CD4+ T cells circulating in blood were sequenced for TCR beta. FACS was used to enrich TEMRA cells, whereas the CD8+ and CD4+ T cells were obtained by negative isolation.

The chain carries TRBV3-1 and TRBJ2-7; D gene ambiguous. This TCR was sampled from a human donor with multiple sclerosis. Sequencing was performed on CD4+ T cells from PBMCs. CDR3 nucleotides: TGTGCCAGCAGCCAAGATCTGACACCCGAGCAGTACTTC. Translated: CASSQDLTPEQYF.